This T cell receptor (beta chain) was captured by sequencing in a study of somatic mutations in cytotoxic T cells in rheumatoid arthritis. Whole-study results and caveats: A slight TRBV07 underrepresentation in rheumatoid arthritis patients was reported without multiple-comparison adjustment.

Germline-derived CDR1 and CDR2 are MNHNS and SASEGT. V gave up 2 bases and J gave up 6 bases; unmatched junction bases: 1. The length of the CDR3 is 15 residues. The table came from immunoSEQ multiplex PCR; TCRdb's copy has only in-frame clones and leaves some out. The profile covers around 19,000 clones, with 86% appearing a single time and approximately 17% taken by the ten largest. On this clone itself: Its antigen is not identified. The sample carries other DNA sequences with the same CDR3.

The origin of this receptor is a woman aged 45 to 65 in good health. The J gene is TRBJ2-2, the V gene TRBV6-1; 12 bases map to TRBD2. Sequencing was done on a sample of CD8+ T cells sorted from blood. DNA for the CDR3: TGTGCCAGCAGTGAACTAGCGGGGGGGCCCGGGGAGCTGTTTTTT. Protein: CASSELAGGPGELFF.